This TCR beta chain was observed in a study of T cell responses to AZD1222 COVID-19 vaccine (TCRdb year 2021). A note on the overall study: Because spike-specific TCR depth and breadth did not differ between the two schedules, AZD1222 recipients who got a second dose at roughly 4 weeks were pooled with those who got a second dose at roughly 12 weeks. TCR sequencing covered 230 to 250 trial participants: 200 to 220 given two doses of AZD1222 and approximately 25 given two doses of MenACWY control vaccine. Enrollment into the trials was organized by age into subgroups of 18-55, 56-69 and 70-plus years, and those subgroups contained approximately 160, 26 and 62 TCR-sequenced participants, respectively.

The research as a whole found: A significant rise in spike-specific TCR breadth and depth was observed after two AZD1222 doses relative to day 0 and relative to MenACWY recipients. Because no samples from the day 14 peak response were available, repertoires could be characterized only after the peak T cell response. Most participants were white British and females outnumbered males, and the authors suggested that clonal diversity may have been underestimated. The 56-69-year group was small, and its depth increase did not reach significance, likely because of low power. Only six AZD1222 recipients were SARS-CoV-2 seropositive at baseline, limiting conclusions about previously exposed vaccinees. Nearly half of unique spike-specific TCRs reportedly recognized epitopes outside regions mutated in the B.1.351 and B.1.1.7 variants. CD4 TCRs associated with the vaccine covered the entire spike protein, and the dominant responses were in regions 160-218 and 743-854.

The junction shows trimming of 5 bases on V and 1 base on J, plus 8 bases between the germline ends. The CDR3, from cysteine to phenylalanine, totals 13 residues. The CDR3 DNA has 39 bases and is translated from base 1. From a lookup of the germline V gene, CDR1 and CDR2 are KGHDR and SFDVKD. The CDR3 regions of human TCRbeta chains were analyzed by immunosequencing. The authors' analysis ran thus. Repertoire TCRs were matched against a reference library of SARS-CoV-2-specific TCRs generated with the MIRA antigen-specificity platform. Breadth meant the fraction of unique TCRs that were SARS-CoV-2-associated, whereas depth meant the fraction of total T cells that were SARS-CoV-2-associated. Using the MIRA data, every spike-specific TCR was mapped to the spike region that the TCR reacted to and assigned to either a CD4 or a CD8 class. Log10-transformed breadth and depth values were compared by one-way ANOVA with Sidak's multiple comparisons tests. This immuneACCESS table, as held by TCRdb, lists in-frame sequences with V and J called but not all clones. Of the missing ones, under half trace to an unresolved V gene in checked studies; the others have no known cause. V, J and clone size derive from that table, while D and trimming were established from the DNA sequence. The sample data list fewer than 45,000 clones, and about 83% of these were observed just once. Over 40% of the sample rests with the top ten.

With regard to this clone: No antigen is known for it. No base quality information exists; no much larger clone differs at one position.

The sample's time point, from its label and the paper: baseline before first vaccination. The vaccinee samples were drawn from two UK trials, COV001 and COV002, one of which was a single-blind randomized controlled phase 2/3 trial testing AZD1222 (ChAdOx1 nCoV-19) in healthy adults. Trial participant PBMC samples were collected at day 0 and day 28 after the second dose for TCRbeta chain sequencing. Recombination joined TRBV24-1 with TRBJ2-7; a tentative D match to TRBD2 spans 5 bases. This sequence originates from an adult in good health. The source material was peripheral blood, sampled on day 0 of AZD1222 vaccination. CDR3 sequence: CATSGGGSYEQYF. The nucleotide sequence reads as follows: TGTGCCACCAGTGGCGGAGGATCCTACGAGCAGTACTTC.